A selection of T cell receptor beta chains follows, all from one sample in a study of Tregs in tolerant kidney transplant recipients. Generated by immunoSEQ multiplex PCR, the TCRdb table keeps only in-frame clones and is missing some. Here the sample spans around 43,000 clones, under 95% being singletons. Sequenced sample: Tregs from blood. The receptors shown here come from a human donor in good health. Both conserved end residues are part of each CDR3. The order of the fields is D gene, J gene, clone size, V gene, CDR3 protein, CDR3 DNA. A D gene is named only where the DNA matches it firmly. Not every row has a clone size; where given, it reads once, few, many or a size class.

NA | TRBJ2-1 | NA | TRBV4-1 | CASSQLYYNEQFF | TGCGCCAGCAGCCAGCTATATTACAATGAGCAGTTCTTC
NA | TRBJ1-1 | NA | TRBV5-1 | CASSSQEAEAFF | TGCGCCAGCAGCTCACAGGAGGCGGAAGCTTTCTTT
NA | TRBJ2-7 | NA | TRBV6-1 | CASSGPWEQYF | TGTGCCAGCAGTGGGCCTTGGGAGCAGTACTTC
TRBD1 | TRBJ1-1 | few | TRBV5-8 | CASSPDRGSGTEAFF | TGTGCCAGCAGCCCCGACAGGGGTAGCGGCACTGAAGCTTTCTTT
TRBD1 | TRBJ1-4 | NA | TRBV6-5 | CASSRRQGNEKLFF | TGTGCCAGCAGTCGCCGACAGGGTAATGAAAAACTGTTTTTT
TRBD2 | TRBJ2-3 | NA | TRBV7-9 | CASSWTSGVTDTQYF | TGTGCCAGCAGCTGGACTAGCGGGGTCACAGATACGCAGTATTTT
NA | TRBJ1-3 | NA | TRBV29-1 | CSVAQESSGNTIYF | TGCAGCGTTGCACAGGAGAGCTCTGGAAACACCATATATTTT
NA | TRBJ2-2 | NA | TRBV14 | CASSQGRLTGELFF | TGTGCCAGCAGCCAAGGAAGGCTGACCGGGGAGCTGTTTTTT
NA | TRBJ1-3 | few | TRBV6-5 | CASRTSWVSGNTIYF | TGTGCCAGCAGGACCTCGTGGGTCTCTGGAAACACCATATATTTT
TRBD2 | TRBJ2-7 | NA | TRBV9 | CASSPGSGDAYEQYF | TGTGCCAGCAGCCCAGGCAGCGGGGATGCCTACGAGCAGTACTTC
NA | TRBJ2-3 | few | TRBV11-3 | CASSLGRESHLYF | TGTGCCAGCAGCTTAGGTCGGGAGTCACATCTGTATTTT
NA | TRBJ1-2 | NA | TRBV23-1 | CASRLAGGAGTYGYTF | TGCGCCAGCAGACTCGCCGGGGGGGCAGGCACCTATGGCTACACCTTC
NA | TRBJ1-3 | NA | TRBV25-1 | CASGGLWSPRSGNTIYF | TGTGCCAGCGGGGGCCTATGGAGCCCTCGATCTGGAAACACCATATATTTT
TRBD2 | TRBJ2-1 | NA | TRBV5-4 | CASSLETSGSPYNEQFF | TGTGCCAGCAGCTTGGAAACTAGCGGGAGCCCCTACAATGAGCAGTTCTTC
NA | TRBJ2-7 | NA | TRBV6-1 | CASSYLTYEQYF | TGTGCCAGCAGCTACCTCACCTACGAGCAGTACTTC
NA | TRBJ2-7 | NA | TRBV5-4 | CASSLKTGAYEQYF | TGTGCCAGCAGCTTGAAAACGGGAGCCTACGAGCAGTACTTC
NA | TRBJ2-6 | NA | TRBV13 | CASSSVSGANVLTF | TGTGCCAGCAGCTCGGTCTCTGGGGCCAACGTCCTGACTTTC
NA | TRBJ2-2 | NA | TRBV5-1 | CASSLWLLNTGELFF | TGCGCCAGCAGCTTGTGGCTACTGAACACCGGGGAGCTGTTTTTT
TRBD1 | TRBJ2-7 | once | TRBV10-3 | CAISDWGQPYEQYF | TGTGCCATCAGTGATTGGGGACAGCCCTACGAGCAGTACTTC
NA | TRBJ1-2 | NA | TRBV4-1 | CASSHLGTKVFSGYTF | TGCGCCAGCAGCCACCTCGGGACAAAGGTCTTTTCTGGCTACACCTTC